The clone carrying this TCR beta chain was found once. This record belongs to a study of blood T cell repertoires in COVID-19. Study-wide background: Sample material is recorded as cDNA or gDNA derived from T cells, B-cell-depleted T cells, or PBMCs.

Germline V gives CDR1 SGHNT, CDR2 YYREEE (reference sequence). Germline trimming cut 3 bases from V and 2 bases from J; bases unmatched to any gene: 8. CDR3 size: 16 residues. Original processing notes: Estimation of nucleated cell counts relied on the amplification of reference gene primers. Measured with immunoSEQ multiplex PCR; TCRdb has only the in-frame clones, and not every one. V and J calls plus clone size are reproduced from that table; the DNA served to infer D and trimming. The sample records 200,000 to 300,000 clones, roughly 90% being singletons. The rearrangement joins TRBV5-4 to TRBJ2-3; TRBD1 agrees at 8 bases. The receptor was isolated from a man in his thirties or forties with active or convalescent COVID-19. The material sequenced was peripheral blood. CDR3 protein: CASSSFDRGVTDTQYF. DNA for the CDR3: TGTGCCAGCAGCTCCTTCGACAGGGGTGTCACAGATACGCAGTATTTT.